Below, 21 T cell receptor beta chains from the same sample are listed, as sequenced in a study of CD8 T cells in Susac syndrome. An input of roughly 0.5 to 1 ug of RNA was subjected to reverse transcription using random hexamers. TCRdb reanalysed the immunoSEQ multiplex PCR reads using MiXCR and keeps one entry per CDR3 protein. Of about 300,000 distinct CDR3 sequences listed, around 83% are singletons. Sequencing was performed on CD8+ T cells from PBMCs. The source is a human donor with multiple sclerosis.

The V and J genes are TRBV12-3 or TRBV12-4 and TRBJ2-1; D is unresolved. The CDR3 spans 13 residues. Trimming shortened V by 0 bases and J by 8 bases, and 8 bases separated the two germline ends. The CDR3 DNA reads as TGTGCCAGCAGTTTAGCGCTAGAAGATGAGCAGTTCTTC. This sequence encodes CASSLALEDEQFF.

This clonotype was seen once. V gene TRBV9 combines with J gene TRBJ2-6, with D perhaps assigned TRBD1 or TRBD2 (5 bases each). The CDR3 sequence is 17 residues long. The V gene's germline CDR1 is SGDLS and CDR2 YYNGEE. Trimming removed 3 bases from V and 0 bases from J, with 13 bases in between. The CDR3 nucleotides read TGTGCCAGCAGCGCGTCCAGGGAGTCCTCTGGGGCCAACGTCCTGACTTTC. Translating gives CASSASRESSGANVLTF.

This chain connects TRBV2 to TRBJ1-1; tentatively, D is TRBD1 (5 bases). V was trimmed by 3 bases and J by 7 bases, leaving 12 bases between them. Looked up from germline, CDR1 is SNHLY and CDR2 is FYNNEI. This CDR3 is built from 13 residues. CDR3 amino acids: CASSDRVSGEAFF. CDR3 in DNA: TGTGCCAGCAGTGACAGGGTGAGTGGTGAAGCTTTCTTT.

V gene TRBV27 combines with J gene TRBJ2-7; TRBD1 agrees at 8 bases. Germline-derived CDR1 and CDR2 are MNHEY and SMNVEV (reference sequence). V lost 6 bases and J lost 7; bases outside the gene matches: 8. This CDR3 has 13 residues. CDR3 in DNA: TGTGCCAGCAGCCTCCAAACAGGGGGGGAGCAGTACTTC. This sequence encodes CASSLQTGGEQYF.

The V gene is TRBV10-1, the J gene TRBJ2-1, with D perhaps TRBD2 (6 bases). V lost 3 bases to trimming and J lost 5 bases, with 8 bases between them. Germline V lookup: CDR1 WNHNN, CDR2 SYGVQD (reference sequence). This CDR3 has 13 amino acids. CDR3 residues: CASSDGSHNEQFF. CDR3 DNA sequence: TGCGCCAGCAGTGACGGGAGCCACAATGAGCAGTTCTTC.

The V gene is TRBV12-3 or TRBV12-4, the J gene TRBJ2-3; D not resolved. CDR3 length: 13 residues. V lost 1 base and J lost 7, with 9 bases in between. The CDR3 reads CASSLVRRNTQYF. CDR3 bases: TGTGCCAGCAGTTTAGTTAGGCGAAATACGCAGTATTTT.

The chain is built from TRBV12-3 or TRBV12-4 and TRBJ1-2, with D possibly being TRBD1 (6 bases). Trimming removed 7 bases from V and 8 bases from J, with 23 bases in between. The CDR3 has 15 amino acids. The CDR3 bases are TGTGCCAGCACGTACCGAACAGGGAGGCCGCGCGGCTACACCTTC. Protein sequence: CASTYRTGRPRGYTF.

The J gene is TRBJ2-7, the V gene TRBV27, with D maybe TRBD1 (5 bases). The CDR3 is 13 amino acids. From germline, CDR1 is MNHEY and CDR2 SMNVEV (reference sequence). Trimming left V 3 bases short and J 2 bases short, with 8 bases between. This CDR3 is CASSLGPTYEQYF. The CDR3 DNA is TGTGCCAGCAGTTTGGGGCCTACCTACGAGCAGTACTTC.

V and J are TRBV15 and TRBJ2-7, with 10 bases lining up with TRBD1. V lost 0 bases and J lost 4; bases outside the gene matches: 18. Germline-derived CDR1 and CDR2 are LNHNV and YYDKDF (reference sequence). The CDR3 contains 20 residues. CDR3 bases: TGTGCCACCAGCAGAGAGGGTGACAGGGGGCGCGGGAGGCCCCAATACGAGCAGTACTTC. Translating it yields CATSREGDRGRGRPQYEQYF.

This chain joins TRBV28 and TRBJ2-1; 7 bases match TRBD1. Trimming cost V 5 bases and J 2 bases; bases outside gene matches: 6. Germline V gives CDR1 MDHEN, CDR2 SYDVKM. The CDR3 length is 15 residues. CDR3 amino acids: CASSPQGWTYNEQFF. The CDR3 region has the DNA TGTGCCAGCAGTCCACAGGGGTGGACCTACAATGAGCAGTTCTTC.

V and J are TRBV27 and TRBJ1-1; D remains unclear. Germline V lookup: CDR1 MNHEY, CDR2 SMNVEV (reference sequence). The CDR3 loop spans 13 amino acids. V lost 5 bases, J lost 3 bases, and 10 bases lay in between. CDR3 in DNA: TGTGCCAGCAGTCCGATTAGGGACACTGAAGCTTTCTTT. It codes for CASSPIRDTEAFF.

This clonotype was recorded once. The chain carries TRBV29-1 and TRBJ2-3, with D possibly being TRBD1 or TRBD2 (5 bases each). The V gene's germline CDR1 is SQVTM and CDR2 ANQGSEA. The V end lost 0 bases, the J end lost 5 bases, and 9 bases lay between the germline ends. CDR3 length: 13 residues. The CDR3 sequence: CSVEDGTEDTQYF. The CDR3 region has the DNA TGCAGCGTTGAAGACGGGACGGAAGATACGCAGTATTTT.

This clonotype was observed a few times. The chain links TRBV7-9 to TRBJ1-2; D remains ambiguous. Trimming removed 1 base at V and 4 bases at J, with 7 bases between. The CDR3 is made up of 13 amino acids. The germline gives CDR1 SEHNR, CDR2 FQNEAQ (reference sequence). CDR3 in amino acids: CASSLGPAYGYTF. The CDR3 nucleotides read TGTGCCAGCAGCTTAGGGCCTGCCTATGGCTACACCTTC.

V and J are TRBV12-3 or TRBV12-4 and TRBJ2-1; 9 bases fit TRBD2. The V and J ends lost 0 bases and 6 bases, in that order; junction bases with no gene match: 15. This CDR3 comprises 19 residues. CDR3 nucleotides: TGTGCCAGCAGTTTAGCGCTTCGGCTAGCGGGGCGGGAAGGCAATGAGCAGTTCTTC. This encodes CASSLALRLAGREGNEQFF.

This clonotype was seen once. The V call is TRBV5-1, the J call TRBJ2-7; TRBD2 might be the D (6 bases). Germline V lookup: CDR1 SGHRS, CDR2 YFSETQ. The length of the CDR3 is 15 residues. Trimming removed 0 bases at V and 3 bases at J, with 13 bases between. The CDR3 DNA follows: TGCGCCAGCAGCTTGGGGCCGTTCGGGGGCTACGAGCAGTACTTC. Translation: CASSLGPFGGYEQYF.

This chain uses TRBV5-1 with TRBJ2-7; TRBD1 matches at 10 bases. The V gene end was trimmed by 4 bases and the J gene end by 1 base; junction bases not matched to a gene: 11. The V gene's germline CDR1 is SGHRS and CDR2 YFSETQ. The CDR3 is 17 amino acids. Written as DNA, the CDR3 is TGCGCCAGCAGCCCATATGGAGACAGGGGGCTGTCCTACGAGCAGTACTTC. It yields the protein CASSPYGDRGLSYEQYF.

The chain links TRBV7-9 to TRBJ2-2, with 8 bases lining up with TRBD1. Germline V gene sequence: CDR1 SEHNR, CDR2 FQNEAQ (reference sequence). The CDR3 has 16 amino acids. V lost 2 bases and J lost 10; bases outside the gene matches: 12. In nucleotides, the CDR3 is TGTGCCAGCAGCTTAAGAGACAGGGGACCATATCCGGAGCTGTTTTTT. Translation gives CASSLRDRGPYPELFF.

In the case of this clonotype: Mismatch with germline at one junction end may stem from a read error. The chain links TRBV28 to TRBJ2-6; D remains unclear. Germline-derived CDR1 and CDR2 are MDHEN and SYDVKM. The CDR3 is made up of 18 amino acids. The CDR3 loop is CASGLFPPMSSGANVLTF. The CDR3 DNA reads TGTGCCAGCGGTTTGTTCCCCCCGATGAGCTCTGGGGCCAACGTCCTGACTTTC.

The rearrangement links TRBV7-9 to TRBJ1-2; 9 bases align to TRBD1. CDR3 length: 17 amino acids. The germline CDR1 and CDR2 sequences are SEHNR and FQNEAQ (reference sequence). The junction had 12 bases not matched to a gene; V was cut back by 5 bases and J by 2 bases. CDR3 protein: CASSPPRDRVLNYGYTF. For the CDR3, the DNA is TGTGCCAGCAGCCCCCCCCGGGACAGGGTACTCAACTATGGCTACACCTTC.

V gene TRBV27 combines with J gene TRBJ2-1; 9 nucleotides agree with TRBD2. Germline V gene lookup returns CDR1 MNHEY and CDR2 SMNVEV (reference sequence). Trimming took 6 bases from V and 8 from J; bases not matched to a gene: 17. CDR3 length: 17 residues. The CDR3: CASSLYSGRSGADEQFF. The CDR3 DNA sequence: TGTGCCAGCAGCCTCTATAGCGGGAGATCCGGGGCGGATGAGCAGTTCTTC.

CDR3 amino acids: CASSVDPPFTDTQYF. Here the CDR3 DNA reads TGTGCCAGCAGCGTAGACCCCCCATTCACAGATACGCAGTATTTT. The chain recombines TRBV9 with TRBJ2-3; the D is unclear. V shed 0 bases and J shed 2 bases, with 10 bases lying between them. The CDR3 contains 15 residues. CDR1 and CDR2 from the germline V gene are SGDLS and YYNGEE.